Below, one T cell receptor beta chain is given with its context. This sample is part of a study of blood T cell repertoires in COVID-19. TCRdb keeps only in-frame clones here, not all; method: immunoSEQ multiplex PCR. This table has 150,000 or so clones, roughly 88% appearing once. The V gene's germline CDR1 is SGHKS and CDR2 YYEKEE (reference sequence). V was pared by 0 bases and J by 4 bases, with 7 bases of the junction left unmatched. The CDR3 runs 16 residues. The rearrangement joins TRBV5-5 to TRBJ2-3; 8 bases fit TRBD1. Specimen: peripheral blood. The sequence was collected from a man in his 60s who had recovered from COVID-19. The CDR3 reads CASSLVGRGPADTQYF. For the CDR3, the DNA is TGTGCCAGCAGCTTGGTCGGCAGGGGGCCTGCAGATACGCAGTATTTT.